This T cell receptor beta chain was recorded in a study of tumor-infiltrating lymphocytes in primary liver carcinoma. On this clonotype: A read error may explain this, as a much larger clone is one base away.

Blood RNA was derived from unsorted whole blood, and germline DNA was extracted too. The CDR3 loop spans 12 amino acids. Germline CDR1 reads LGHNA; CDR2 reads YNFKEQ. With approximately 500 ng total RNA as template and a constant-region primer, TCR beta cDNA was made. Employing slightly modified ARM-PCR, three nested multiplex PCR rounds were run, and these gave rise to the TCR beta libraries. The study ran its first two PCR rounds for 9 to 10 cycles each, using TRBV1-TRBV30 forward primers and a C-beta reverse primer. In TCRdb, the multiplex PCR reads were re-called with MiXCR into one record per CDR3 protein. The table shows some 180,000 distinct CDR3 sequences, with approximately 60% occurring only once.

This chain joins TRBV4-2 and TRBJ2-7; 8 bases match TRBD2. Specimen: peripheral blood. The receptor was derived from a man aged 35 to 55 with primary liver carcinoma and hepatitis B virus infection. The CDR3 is CVSSQGTSRQYF. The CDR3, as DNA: TGTGTCAGCAGCCAAGGGACTAGTCGCCAGTACTTC.